This T cell receptor (beta chain) was documented in a study of early T cells in non-severe SARS-CoV-2 infection. Study-wide background: Sequencing targeted bulk RNA from unsorted whole blood, leaving chains unpaired.

Individual cDNA molecules received unique molecular identifiers during library preparation. TCRdb re-derived calls from the 5' RACE reads in MiXCR, one entry per CDR3 protein. The top ten hold 5.5% to 6% of the sample, which has some 71,000 distinct CDR3 sequences, approximately 10% seen once. This clonotype came up many times. Its antigen is currently unknown. Whole-study findings and limits: Clonotype matching in VDJdb favored anti-spike CD8 responses and did not capture private and CD4 specificities.

Germline V lookup: CDR1 SGDLS, CDR2 YYNGEE. This CDR3 has 15 amino acids. V lost 0 bases and J lost 4, with 11 bases in between. Sample: whole blood, taken at baseline. This chain uses TRBV9 with TRBJ2-1, with D possibly TRBD2 on 6 matching bases. The receptor comes from an adult who was a healthcare worker with PCR-confirmed SARS-CoV-2 infection or an uninfected control (not recorded which). Here the CDR3 reads CASSVVAGTYNEQFF. CDR3 DNA: TGTGCCAGCAGCGTAGTGGCGGGAACGTACAATGAGCAGTTCTTC.